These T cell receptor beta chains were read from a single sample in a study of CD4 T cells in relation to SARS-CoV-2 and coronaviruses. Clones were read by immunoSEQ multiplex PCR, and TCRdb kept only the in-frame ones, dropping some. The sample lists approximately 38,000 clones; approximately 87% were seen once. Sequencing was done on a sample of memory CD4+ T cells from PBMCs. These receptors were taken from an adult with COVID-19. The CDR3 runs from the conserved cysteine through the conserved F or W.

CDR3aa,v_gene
CASSWGDLRRTSPLHF,TRBV5-6
CASSSYGGGTDTQYF,TRBV7-3
CASSLGGGGNTIYF,TRBV5-1
CASSLGELDRWATEAFF,TRBV5-6
CASSVGGQHFAEAFF,TRBV9
CASSKGTSGFGTQYF,TRBV19
CASSQGLAGAGEQYF,TRBV3-1/TRBV3-2
CASSWLAGDTKTQYF,TRBV7-2
CASSLYREGNQPQHF,TRBV27
CASSLRNLGRDIQYF,TRBV5-1
CASSSNTGTPNNSPLHF,TRBV11-3
CASSPVPWILAGSNEQFF,TRBV27
CASSYSVGSSYEQYF,TRBV6-2/TRBV6-3
CASSVRVNTGELFF,TRBV5-1
CASSYLRGGNEQFF,TRBV7-2
CATSDTSREQFF,TRBV24-1
CASSLAGQSQNQPQHF,TRBV5-6
CASSQDPGLAGNSETQYF,TRBV4-2
CASSLGHNQPQHF,TRBV5-8
CASSLGARQQNTEAFF,TRBV5-5
CASSQGQARTDTQYF,TRBV3-1/TRBV3-2
CASSQLGNEQFF,TRBV3-1/TRBV3-2
CASSSRPSRGIKETQYF,TRBV5-1
CASTRSGANVLTF,TRBV2
CASSVGTAQYQETQYF,TRBV9
CASSPLGGDKNEQFF,TRBV4-1
CATVLREKGNNEQFF,TRBV27